This T cell receptor (beta chain) appears in the sequencing data of a study of cytomegalovirus exposure and HLA in healthy donors. Concerning this clone: Its specificity is unknown.

Using immunoSEQ multiplex PCR, the repertoire was profiled, and TCRdb retains in-frame clones only, with some absent. The repertoire consists of 95,000 to 150,000 clones, with around 94% occurring once and the leading ten covering 1% to 1.5%. The donors were members of the approximately 130-subject validation cohort (separate from the approximately 670-subject first cohort). V gave up 4 bases and J gave up 7 bases, with 17 bases separating them. CDR1 is SGDLS, CDR2 YYNGEE, per germline. The CDR3 extends over 14 amino acids. Study-wide points: Some public TCRs appeared in many individuals, while most sequences were rare. The investigators catalogued 160 or so TCR beta chains as cytomegalovirus-associated. Reported performance of the classifier showed diagnosis of cytomegalovirus status with high specificity and sensitivity.

The source material was PBMCs. V usage is TRBV9 and J usage is TRBJ1-1; D possibly corresponds to TRBD1 (6 bases). This TCR was recovered from a woman under 30 in good health and CMV-seronegative. CDR3 in amino acids: CASSRSTGSHEAFF. The CDR3 DNA is TGTGCCAGCAGCCGATCTACAGGGTCCCATGAAGCTTTCTTT.